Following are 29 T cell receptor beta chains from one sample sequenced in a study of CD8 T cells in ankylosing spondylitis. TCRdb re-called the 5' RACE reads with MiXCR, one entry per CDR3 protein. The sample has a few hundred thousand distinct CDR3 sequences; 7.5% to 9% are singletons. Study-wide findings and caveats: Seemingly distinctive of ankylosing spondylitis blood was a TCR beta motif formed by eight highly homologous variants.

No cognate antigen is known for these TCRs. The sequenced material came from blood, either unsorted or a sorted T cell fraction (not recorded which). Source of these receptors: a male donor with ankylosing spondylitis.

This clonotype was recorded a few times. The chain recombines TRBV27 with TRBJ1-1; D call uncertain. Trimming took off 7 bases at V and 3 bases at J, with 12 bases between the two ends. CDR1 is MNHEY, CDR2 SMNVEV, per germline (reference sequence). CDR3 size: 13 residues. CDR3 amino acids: CASIDDLYTEAFF. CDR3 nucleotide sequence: TGTGCCAGCATTGACGACCTTTACACTGAAGCTTTCTTT.

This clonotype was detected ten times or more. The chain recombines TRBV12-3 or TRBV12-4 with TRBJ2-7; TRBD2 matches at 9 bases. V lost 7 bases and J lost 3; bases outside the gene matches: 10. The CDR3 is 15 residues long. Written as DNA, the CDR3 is TGTGCCAGCACCCTTTTTAGCGGGAGAAACTACGAGCAGTACTTC. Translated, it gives CASTLFSGRNYEQYF.

CDR3 coding DNA: TGTGCCAGGGAGGAAATTCAGTTCTTC. This gives the protein CAREEIQFF. The rearrangement joins TRBV27 to TRBJ2-1; the D gene is possibly TRBD2 (5 bases). Germline CDR1 is MNHEY and CDR2 is SMNVEV (reference sequence). The V and J ends lost 9 bases and 13 bases respectively, with 10 bases between them. The CDR3 contains 9 residues.

CDR3 in DNA: TGTGCCAGCAGCTTACCAGGACTAGCGGGAGGATCCGAGCAGTACTTC. Translation gives CASSLPGLAGGSEQYF. The chain has TRBV7-8 and TRBJ2-7; 14 nucleotides line up with TRBD2. Trimming at V came to 2 bases and at J to 6 bases, leaving 6 bases not matched to a gene. The CDR3 is 16 amino acids. Looked up from germline, CDR1 is SGHVS and CDR2 is FQNEAQ.

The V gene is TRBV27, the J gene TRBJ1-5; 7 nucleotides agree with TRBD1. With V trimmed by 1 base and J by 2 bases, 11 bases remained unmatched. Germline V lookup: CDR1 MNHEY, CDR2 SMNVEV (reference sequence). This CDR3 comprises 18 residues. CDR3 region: CASSLWRTGPRGNQPQHF. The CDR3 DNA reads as TGTGCCAGCAGTTTATGGCGGACAGGCCCTCGGGGCAATCAGCCCCAGCATTTT.

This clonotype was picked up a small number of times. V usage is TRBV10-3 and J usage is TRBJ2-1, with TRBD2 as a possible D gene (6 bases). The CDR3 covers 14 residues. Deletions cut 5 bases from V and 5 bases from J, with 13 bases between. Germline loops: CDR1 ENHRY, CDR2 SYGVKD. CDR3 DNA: TGTGCCATCAGTCGGAGGGAGTCCCACAATGAGCAGTTCTTC. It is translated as CAISRRESHNEQFF.

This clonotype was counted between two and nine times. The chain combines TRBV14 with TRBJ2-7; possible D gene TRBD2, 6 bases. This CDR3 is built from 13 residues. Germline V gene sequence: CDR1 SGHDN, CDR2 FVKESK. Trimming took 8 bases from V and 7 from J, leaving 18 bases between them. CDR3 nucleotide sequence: TGTGCCAGCTCCCAAAGTAGGGGAGGTGAGCAGTACTTC. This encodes CASSQSRGGEQYF.

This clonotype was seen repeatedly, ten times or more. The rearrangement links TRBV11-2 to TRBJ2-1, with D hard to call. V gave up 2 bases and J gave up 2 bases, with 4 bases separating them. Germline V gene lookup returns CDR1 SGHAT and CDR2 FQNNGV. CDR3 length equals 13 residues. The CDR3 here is CASSLLTYNEQFF. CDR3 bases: TGTGCCAGCAGCTTATTAACCTACAATGAGCAGTTCTTC.

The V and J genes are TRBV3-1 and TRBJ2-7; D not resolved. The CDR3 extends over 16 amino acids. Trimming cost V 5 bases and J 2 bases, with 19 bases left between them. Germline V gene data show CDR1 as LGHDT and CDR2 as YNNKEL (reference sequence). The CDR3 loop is CASSSIPLQVTYEQYF. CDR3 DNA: TGTGCCAGCAGCTCAATCCCCCTCCAGGTGACCTACGAGCAGTACTTC.

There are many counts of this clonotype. CDR3 loop: CASSLLRTGQETQYF. The CDR3 DNA is TGTGCCAGCAGCTTATTACGGACAGGTCAAGAGACCCAGTACTTC. The rearrangement joins TRBV11-2 to TRBJ2-5; 7 nucleotides align to TRBD1. Germline V CDR1 and CDR2: SGHAT, FQNNGV. The CDR3 runs 15 residues. The trim removed 2 bases at V and 2 bases at J, leaving 5 bases unmatched.

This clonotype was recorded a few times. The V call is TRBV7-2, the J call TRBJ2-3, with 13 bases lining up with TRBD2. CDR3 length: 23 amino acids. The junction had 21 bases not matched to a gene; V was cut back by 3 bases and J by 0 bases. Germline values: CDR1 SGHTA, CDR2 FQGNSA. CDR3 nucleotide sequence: TGTGCCAGCAGCTTCATGCTAACCCTTCCTGGGACTAGCGGGAAGACTAGCACAGATACGCAGTATTTT. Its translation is CASSFMLTLPGTSGKTSTDTQYF.

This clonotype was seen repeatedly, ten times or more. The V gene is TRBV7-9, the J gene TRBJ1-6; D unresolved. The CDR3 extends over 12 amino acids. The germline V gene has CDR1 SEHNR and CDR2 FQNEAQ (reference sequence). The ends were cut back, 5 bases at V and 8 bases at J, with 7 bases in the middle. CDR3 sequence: CASSSPDSPLHF. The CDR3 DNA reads TGTGCCAGCAGCAGCCCGGATTCACCCCTCCACTTT.

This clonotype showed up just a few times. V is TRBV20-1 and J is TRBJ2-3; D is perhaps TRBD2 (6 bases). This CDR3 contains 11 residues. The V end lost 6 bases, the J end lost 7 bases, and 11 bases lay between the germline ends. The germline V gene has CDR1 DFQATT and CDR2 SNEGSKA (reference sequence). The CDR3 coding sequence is TGCAGTGCCAGGGACTTGTATACGCAGTATTTT. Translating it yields CSARDLYTQYF.

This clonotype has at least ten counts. CDR3 sequence: CSVEGGQGNPETQYF. The CDR3 DNA follows: TGCAGCGTTGAAGGGGGACAGGGTAATCCCGAGACCCAGTACTTC. The chain has TRBV29-1 and TRBJ2-5; 9 positions agree with TRBD1. V lost 1 base, J lost 5 bases, and 8 bases stayed unmatched. CDR1 and CDR2 from the germline V gene are SQVTM and ANQGSEA. The CDR3 sequence is 15 residues long.

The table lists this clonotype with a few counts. CDR3 nucleotides: TGCGCCAGCAGCTCCCGGGACAGAAGCTCCTACGAGCAGTACTTC. Its translation: CASSSRDRSSYEQYF. V usage is TRBV5-1 and J usage is TRBJ2-7, with 7 bases that match TRBD1. Germline CDR1 and CDR2: SGHRS and YFSETQ. The ends lost 3 bases at V and 0 bases at J; junction bases unmatched: 6. This CDR3 contains 15 residues.

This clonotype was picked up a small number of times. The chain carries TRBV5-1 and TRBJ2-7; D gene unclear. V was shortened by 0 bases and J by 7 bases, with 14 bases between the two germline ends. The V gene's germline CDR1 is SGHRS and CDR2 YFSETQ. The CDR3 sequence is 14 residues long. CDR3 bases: TGCGCCAGCAGCTTGGAAGGCCGCCAATGGGAGCAGTACTTC. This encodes CASSLEGRQWEQYF.

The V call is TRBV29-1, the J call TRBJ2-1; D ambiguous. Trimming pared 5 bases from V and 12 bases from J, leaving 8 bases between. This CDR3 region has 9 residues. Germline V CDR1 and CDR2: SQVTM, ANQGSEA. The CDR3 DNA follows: TGCAGCGTTTACCCTGGGCAGTTCTTC. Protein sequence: CSVYPGQFF.

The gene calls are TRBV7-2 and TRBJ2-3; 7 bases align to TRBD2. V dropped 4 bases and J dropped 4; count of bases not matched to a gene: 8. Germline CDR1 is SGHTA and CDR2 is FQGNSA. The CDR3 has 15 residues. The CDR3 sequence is CASSWGEGRSDTQYF. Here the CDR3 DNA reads TGTGCCAGCAGCTGGGGGGAGGGGCGCTCAGATACGCAGTATTTT.

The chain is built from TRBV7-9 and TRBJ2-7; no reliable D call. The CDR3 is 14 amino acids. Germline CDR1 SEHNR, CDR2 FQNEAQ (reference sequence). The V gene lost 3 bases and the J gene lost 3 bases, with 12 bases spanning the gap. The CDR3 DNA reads TGTGCCAGCAGCTTTGGGCCGAAAAACTACGAGCAGTACTTC. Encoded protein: CASSFGPKNYEQYF.

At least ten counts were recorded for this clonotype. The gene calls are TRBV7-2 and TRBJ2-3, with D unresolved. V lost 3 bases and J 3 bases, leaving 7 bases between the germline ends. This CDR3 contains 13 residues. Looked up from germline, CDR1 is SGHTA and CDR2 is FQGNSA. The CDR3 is CASSFVTTDTQYF. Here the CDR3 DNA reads TGTGCCAGCAGCTTTGTGACTACAGATACGCAGTATTTT.

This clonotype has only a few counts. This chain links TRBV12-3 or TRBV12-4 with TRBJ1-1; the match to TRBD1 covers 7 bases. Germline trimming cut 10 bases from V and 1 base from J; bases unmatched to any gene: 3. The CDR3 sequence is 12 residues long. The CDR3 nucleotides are TGTGCCACGGGACAGAGGAACACTGAAGCTTTCTTT. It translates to CATGQRNTEAFF.

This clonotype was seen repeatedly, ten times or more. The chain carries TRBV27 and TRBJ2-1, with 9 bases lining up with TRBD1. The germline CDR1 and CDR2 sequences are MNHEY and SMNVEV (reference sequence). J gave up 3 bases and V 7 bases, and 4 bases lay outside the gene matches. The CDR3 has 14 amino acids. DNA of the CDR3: TGTGCCAGCAAGACAGGGGGTTTCTACAATGAGCAGTTCTTC. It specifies CASKTGGFYNEQFF.

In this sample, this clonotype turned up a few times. The CDR3 DNA is TGTGCCAGTAGTATAGGCAACTCCTACAATGAGCAGTTCTTC. Its translation: CASSIGNSYNEQFF. The V gene is TRBV19, the J gene TRBJ2-1, with D unclear. The CDR3 contains 14 residues. Germline CDR1 reads LNHDA; CDR2 reads SQIVND (reference sequence). Between the trimmed V and J ends, which lost 1 base and 0 bases, there was a span of 4 bases.

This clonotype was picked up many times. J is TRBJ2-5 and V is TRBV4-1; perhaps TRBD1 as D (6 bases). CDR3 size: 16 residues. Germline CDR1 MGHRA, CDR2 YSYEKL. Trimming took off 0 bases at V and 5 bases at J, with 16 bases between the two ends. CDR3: CASSQDPDRWGETQYF. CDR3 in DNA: TGCGCCAGCAGCCAAGACCCTGACAGGTGGGGGGAGACCCAGTACTTC.

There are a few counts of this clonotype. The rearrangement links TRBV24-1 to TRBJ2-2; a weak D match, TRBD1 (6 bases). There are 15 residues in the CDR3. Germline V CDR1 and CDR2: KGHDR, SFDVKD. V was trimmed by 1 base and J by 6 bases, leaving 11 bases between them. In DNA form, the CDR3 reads TGTGCCACCAGTGATTTCAGGGGCCTTCCCGGGGAGCTGTTTTTT. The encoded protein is CATSDFRGLPGELFF.

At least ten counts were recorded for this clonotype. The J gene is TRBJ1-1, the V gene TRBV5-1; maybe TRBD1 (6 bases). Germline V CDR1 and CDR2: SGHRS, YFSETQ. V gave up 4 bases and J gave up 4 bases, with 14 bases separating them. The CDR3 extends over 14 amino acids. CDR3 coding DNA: TGCGCCAGCAGCCCCTGGGGGGGGGCCACTGAAGCTTTCTTT. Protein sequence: CASSPWGGATEAFF.

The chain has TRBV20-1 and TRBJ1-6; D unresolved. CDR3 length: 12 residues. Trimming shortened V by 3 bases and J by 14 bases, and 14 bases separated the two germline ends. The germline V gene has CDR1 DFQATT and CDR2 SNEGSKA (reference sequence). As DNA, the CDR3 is TGCAGTGCTAGTTTCCAGCGATCGTCCCTCCACTTT. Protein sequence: CSASFQRSSLHF.

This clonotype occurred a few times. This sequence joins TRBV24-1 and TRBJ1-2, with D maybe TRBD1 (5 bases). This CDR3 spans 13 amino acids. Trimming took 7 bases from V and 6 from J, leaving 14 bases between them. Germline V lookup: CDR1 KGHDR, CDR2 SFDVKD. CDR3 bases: TGTGCCACCAGGGATGACAGAAGGCATGGCTACACCTTC. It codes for CATRDDRRHGYTF.

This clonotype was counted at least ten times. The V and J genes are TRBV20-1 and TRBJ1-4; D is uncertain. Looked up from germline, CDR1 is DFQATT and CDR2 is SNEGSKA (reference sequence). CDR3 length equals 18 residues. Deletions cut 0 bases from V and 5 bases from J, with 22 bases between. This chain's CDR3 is CSARDLQQPKLENEKLFF. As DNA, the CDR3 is TGCAGTGCTAGAGATCTCCAACAGCCCAAACTAGAAAATGAAAAACTGTTTTTT.